This T cell receptor (beta chain) comes out of a study of spatial heterogeneity in lung cancer (dated by TCRdb to between 2018 and 2021). About the study as a whole: Beta-chain transcripts were consistently detected in greater numbers than alpha-chain transcripts, which likely reflected higher beta-chain transcript abundance. In tumor regions, TCR transcript counts showed a strong correlation with a T cell transcriptional module score derived from matched bulk RNA-seq. In the raw uncorrected reads, each unique combination of TCR and UMI appeared more than ten times on average. In non-small cell lung cancer, the study made a quantitative comparison of TCR alpha and beta repertoires among multiple tumor regions, matched nontumor lung and blood. TCR repertoire features were related to nonsynonymous mutation counts determined by whole-exome sequencing of tumor tissue. At surgery, both alpha and beta chains were TCR-sequenced in around 240 tumor regions, fewer than 85 matched nontumor lung samples and a few dozen PBMC samples. Broader findings and caveats from the paper: The tumor nonsynonymous mutation count correlated with the number of expanded intratumoral alpha and beta TCRs. Estimated TCR-seq coverage of tumor T cells was only about 7.2% for alpha chains and about 13% for beta chains. Confirming at a functional level the hypothesis that regional TCRs recognize regional mutations was considered to require additional single-cell paired TCR alpha and beta sequencing. Counts of ubiquitous and regional expanded TCRs were found to correlate with counts of ubiquitous and regional nonsynonymous mutations, respectively.

Based on the germline V gene, the CDR1 and CDR2 sequences are SGHTA and FQGTGA. There are 15 amino acids in the CDR3, from cysteine to phenylalanine inclusive. The sequence is cut down to CDR3 DNA, 45 bases in frame from base 1. V gives up 5 bases and J gives up 8 bases, and the segment between their germline ends measures 18 bases. The method behind the library was 5' RACE. The sequencer was a NextSeq 500. In the TCR library protocol, a unique molecular identifier was attached to each TCR cDNA molecule so that PCR and sequencing errors could be corrected. The original pipeline was this. TCR identification, UMI-based error correction and CDR3 extraction were performed with Decombinator tools. TCRs above a frequency of 2 per 1,000, corresponding to the top 1% of the tumor frequency distribution, were defined as expanded. Expanded tumor TCRs statistically deemed absent (corrected P<0.05) from at least one tumor region were classed as regional, and all other expanded tumor TCRs were classed as ubiquitous. Renyi diversity was computed with the R vegan package after each repertoire had been subsampled 100 times to 5,000 TCRs. CDR3 similarity networks were constructed using string-kernel similarity of amino acid triplets, with links drawn between CDR3s whose pairwise similarity was above 0.82. The public reads were reanalyzed by TCRdb: fastp trimming at Q25, MiXCR alignment, in-frame beta chains only. Each record represents a unique CDR3 protein, reported with the most common genes and DNA among its rows. The V and J calls and clone size are TCRdb's, not the authors'. For this sample there are about 18,000 distinct CDR3 sequences; approximately 9.7% appear just once. Together, the top ten hold 20% to 25% of the sample.

The time point label, read with the paper, signifies: sample taken at primary tumor resection. The donors were some 72 patients from the lung TRACERx cohort who had early-stage, untreated non-small cell lung cancer. TCR sequencing used whole RNA extracted from tumor and nontumor lung tissue, or from cryopreserved PBMC samples, without cell sorting. A patient was chosen for TCR sequencing only when enough RNA was available from at least two tumor regions. Before selection, tumor and adjacent nontumor lung specimens were reviewed by a lung pathologist. This clonotype was counted ten times or more. Its antigen specificity is not known. Per-nucleotide qualities are absent, and no much larger clonotype sits a single base away. This beta chain came through as a stray read in a library set up for alpha chains, and its size says little.

The clonotype originates from a female donor with early-stage non-small cell lung cancer. The chain uses TRBV7-3 and TRBJ2-2; a tentative D match to TRBD2 spans 6 bases. The sample here was lung tumor tissue, taken at surgery. The CDR3 protein is CASSPSVGGAGELFF. The nucleotides are TGTGCCAGCAGCCCCTCGGTCGGGGGAGCGGGGGAGCTGTTTTTT.